This T cell receptor (beta chain) was documented in a study of blood T cell repertoires in COVID-19. Study background: COVID-19 samples, acute and convalescent, were from the United States, Italy and Spain. The cDNA or gDNA used as material had been derived from T cells, B-cell-depleted T cells, or PBMCs.

In the original analysis: Reference gene primer amplification gave estimated nucleated cell counts. The data were produced by immunoSEQ multiplex PCR, yet TCRdb's version contains in-frame clones alone and is incomplete. V, J and clone size reflect that table, while D and trimming were determined from the DNA. Of about 27,000 clones listed, over 75% are singletons. From germline, CDR1 is MNHEY and CDR2 SVGAGI. This CDR3 has 15 amino acids. The V end was cut by 7 bases, the J end by 4 bases, with 19 bases between. The chain joins TRBV6-5 to TRBJ1-2, with TRBD1 as a possible D gene (5 bases). The sequence came from a man aged 65 to 79 with acute or convalescent COVID-19. Sequencing was performed on peripheral blood. This CDR3 reads CASKTAPSGGYGYTF. CDR3 sequence (DNA): TGTGCCAGCAAAACGGCACCTTCCGGGGGCTATGGCTACACCTTC.